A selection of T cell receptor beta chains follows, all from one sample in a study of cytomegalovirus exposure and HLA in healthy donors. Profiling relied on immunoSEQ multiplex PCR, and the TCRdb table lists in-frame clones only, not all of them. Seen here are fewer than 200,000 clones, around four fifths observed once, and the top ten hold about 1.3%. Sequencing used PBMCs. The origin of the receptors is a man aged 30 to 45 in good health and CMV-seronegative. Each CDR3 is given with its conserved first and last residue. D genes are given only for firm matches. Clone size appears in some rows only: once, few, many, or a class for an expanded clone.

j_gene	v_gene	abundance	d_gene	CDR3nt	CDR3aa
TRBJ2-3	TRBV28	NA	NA	TGTGCCAGCAGATTTGGAGGGAGCACAGATACGCAGTATTTT	CASRFGGSTDTQYF
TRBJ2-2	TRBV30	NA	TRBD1	TGTGCCTGGAACGAACAGGGGGTCACCGGGGAGCTGTTTTTT	CAWNEQGVTGELFF
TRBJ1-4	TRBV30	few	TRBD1	TGTGCCTGGAACAGGGGGCCCGGAACTAATGAAAAACTGTTTTTT	CAWNRGPGTNEKLFF
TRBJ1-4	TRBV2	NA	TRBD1	TGTGCCAGCAGGAAGAGGGGGCGAGGGGAAGAAAAACTGTTTTTT	CASRKRGRGEEKLFF
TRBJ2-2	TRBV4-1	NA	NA	TGCGCCAGCAGCCAACTTGGGCTTAGGACCGGGGAGCTGTTTTTT	CASSQLGLRTGELFF
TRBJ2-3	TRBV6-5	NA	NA	TGTGCCAGCCGGCGGTCAGATACGCAGTATTTT	CASRRSDTQYF
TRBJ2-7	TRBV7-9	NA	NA	TGTGCCAGCAAACGGGGATCCACCTACGAGCAGTACTTC	CASKRGSTYEQYF
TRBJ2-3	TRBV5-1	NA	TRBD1	TGCGCCAGCAGCTTGGCGACAGGGCGGCTCACAGATACGCAGTATTTT	CASSLATGRLTDTQYF
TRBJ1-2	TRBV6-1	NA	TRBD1	TGTGCCAGCAGTGACTGGGGACAGGGTGCTTCTAACTATGGCTACACCTTC	CASSDWGQGASNYGYTF
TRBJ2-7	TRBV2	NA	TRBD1	TGTGCCAGCCGGCCCGGGACAGGCTCCTACGAGCAGTACTTC	CASRPGTGSYEQYF
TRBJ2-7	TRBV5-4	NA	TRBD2	TGTGCCAGCAGCCCCCGACTAGCGGGAGCTAATACCTACGAGCAGTACTTC	CASSPRLAGANTYEQYF
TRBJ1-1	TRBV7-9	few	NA	TGTGCCAGCAGCTTATTAGGGGTGTGGAACACTGAAGCTTTCTTT	CASSLLGVWNTEAFF
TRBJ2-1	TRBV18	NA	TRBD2	TGTGCCAGCTCGGCCACTAGCGGGGGCTACAATGAGCAGTTCTTC	CASSATSGGYNEQFF
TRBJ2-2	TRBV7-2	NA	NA	TGTGCCAGCAGCTTAAGGCGGAACACCGGGGGGCTGTTTTTT	CASSLRRNTGGLFF